The clone carrying this T cell receptor (beta chain) is medium-sized. As for time point: sample taken at primary tumor resection. From germline, CDR1 is DFQATT and CDR2 SNEGSKA (reference sequence). The CDR3 covers 17 residues. V dropped 6 bases and J dropped 6; count of bases not matched to a gene: 13. One entry per CDR3 protein results from TCRdb running MiXCR on the 5' RACE reads. The sample has around 4,200 distinct CDR3 sequences; about 9% are singletons. The source of the sample is a study of spatial heterogeneity in lung cancer. The chain recombines TRBV20-1 with TRBJ2-1, with 14 bases that match TRBD2. The source material was normal lung tissue next to the tumor, sampled at surgery. The source is a female donor with early-stage non-small cell lung cancer. The CDR3 DNA sequence: TGCAGTGCCCCAGGACTAGCGGGGGGACTGAGGGGCAATGAGCAGTTCTTC. This gives the protein CSAPGLAGGLRGNEQFF.